The source of this TCR beta chain is a study of blood T cell repertoires in COVID-19. Study-level information: Acute and convalescent COVID-19 samples came from the United States, Italy and Spain. T cells, B-cell-depleted T cells, or PBMCs provided the cDNA or gDNA that served as material.

The CDR3 has 15 amino acids. Germline V gives CDR1 MNHNS, CDR2 SASEGT. V was pared by 0 bases and J by 2 bases, with 10 bases between. In the authors' methods: It was from reference gene primer amplification that nucleated cell counts were estimated. Assay used: immunoSEQ multiplex PCR; TCRdb lists only in-frame clones, some missing. V and J calls and clone size come straight from that table; D and trimming were deduced from the DNA. The sample records some 89,000 clones, more than 70% being singletons. The sequenced sample was peripheral blood. The origin of this receptor is a man aged 50 to 59 with acute or convalescent COVID-19. The chain has TRBV6-1 and TRBJ1-1; D is undetermined. CDR3 sequence: CASSEALTLNTEAFF. In DNA form, the CDR3 reads TGTGCCAGCAGTGAAGCCCTAACCCTTAACACTGAAGCTTTCTTT.